The 19 T cell receptor beta chains below were found in one sample sequenced in a study of primary melanoma T cells and metastatic recurrence (TCRdb year 2020). The protocol used for the library was the immunoSEQ multiplex PCR assay. TCRdb stores this immuneACCESS table with in-frame sequences only. Part of the clones is absent; in the studies checked, under half of the shortfall reflects unresolved V genes, and no reason is known for the rest. Here the sample has around 200 clones; more than 65% occur a single time. Jointly, the top ten make up about a third of the sample. Material for sequencing was melanoma tumor tissue. The receptors were gathered from a human donor with melanoma.

This clone was picked up a small number of times. The rearrangement links TRBV16 to TRBJ2-1; TRBD1 agrees at 10 bases. CDR1 is KGHSY and CDR2 is FQNENV in the germline V gene. V lost 2 bases, J lost 3 bases, and 1 base stayed unmatched. The CDR3 is made up of 15 amino acids. The CDR3 is CASSQDRGRYNEQFF. Here the CDR3 DNA reads TGTGCCAGCAGCCAAGACAGGGGGCGCTACAATGAGCAGTTCTTC.

The chain carries TRBV19 and TRBJ2-3, with TRBD2 matching 15 bases. The J segment lost 6 bases and the V segment lost 7 bases, leaving 5 bases of the junction unmatched. There are 15 residues in the CDR3. Per the germline V gene, CDR1 is LNHDA and CDR2 is SQIVND (reference sequence). CDR3 nucleotide sequence: TGTGCCAGTACTGGACTAGCGGGAGGGGGGGATACGCAGTATTTT. Amino acid sequence: CASTGLAGGGDTQYF.

The chain is built from TRBV28 and TRBJ1-2; 7 bases fit TRBD1. In germline, CDR1 is MDHEN, CDR2 SYDVKM. The V gene end was trimmed by 7 bases and the J gene end by 0 bases; junction bases not matched to a gene: 2. CDR3 length: 13 amino acids. Written as DNA, the CDR3 is TGTGCCAGCATGACAGGGTCTAACTATGGCTACACCTTC. Protein sequence: CASMTGSNYGYTF.

The chain couples TRBV6-8 to TRBJ1-2; 9 bases fit TRBD1. The CDR3 sequence is 14 residues long. Germline assignment: CDR1 MNHGY and CDR2 SAAAGT. Losses at the gene ends were 7 bases for V and 4 bases for J; bases not matched to a gene: 7. CDR3 residues: CASNRQGVGYGYTF. The CDR3 DNA sequence: TGTGCCAGCAACCGACAGGGGGTCGGCTATGGCTACACCTTC.

The chain joins TRBV19 to TRBJ2-6; D gene ambiguous. CDR1 is LNHDA, CDR2 SQIVND, per germline (reference sequence). The CDR3 runs to 18 residues. V was cut by 7 bases and J by 0 bases, with 19 bases left in between. The CDR3 sequence is CASTNSPRRSSGANVLTF. CDR3 DNA sequence: TGTGCCAGTACCAACAGTCCGAGAAGGAGCTCTGGGGCCAACGTCCTGACTTTC.

The V gene is TRBV6-8, the J gene TRBJ2-2; 12 bases fit TRBD1. From germline, CDR1 is MNHGY and CDR2 SAAAGT. The CDR3 is 19 amino acids. The junction had 12 bases not matched to a gene; V was cut back by 3 bases and J by 4 bases. CDR3 DNA: TGTGCCAGCAGTTATACCATCCTGTGGGACAGGGGGCCCACCGGGGAGCTGTTTTTT. Translation gives CASSYTILWDRGPTGELFF.

This chain uses TRBV25-1 with TRBJ2-2; a possible D gene is TRBD2 (5 bases). The CDR3 totals 17 residues. V was trimmed by 4 bases and J by 4 bases, leaving 19 bases between them. The germline V gene encodes CDR1 MGHDK and CDR2 SYGVNS. CDR3 protein: CASSVYEGPSGTGELFF. The CDR3, as DNA: TGTGCCAGCAGTGTCTATGAGGGTCCCTCGGGCACCGGGGAGCTGTTTTTT.

This clone is hyperexpanded in the sample. The V call is TRBV6-8, the J call TRBJ1-1, with a weak D call TRBD1 (5 bases). Trimming removed 7 bases at V and 5 bases at J, with 17 bases between. The CDR3 has 14 amino acids. Germline loops: CDR1 MNHGY, CDR2 SAAAGT. The CDR3 bases are TGTGCCAGCAATCGGGTCAGCAGGGTGACTGAAGCTTTCTTT. Amino acids: CASNRVSRVTEAFF.

This clone has a single count. The CDR3 here is CASSLPDTLAGELFF. The CDR3 coding sequence is TGTGCCAGCAGCTTGCCGGACACTTTAGCCGGGGAGCTGTTTTTT. The rearrangement uses TRBV11-3 and TRBJ2-2, with D perhaps TRBD1 (5 bases). V was clipped by 3 bases and J by 6 bases, with 14 bases between them. Germline CDR1 and CDR2: SGHNT and YENEEA. The CDR3 extends over 15 amino acids.

CDR3 sequence reads: CASSLSRTIDSPLHF. In DNA form, the CDR3 reads TGCGCCAGCAGCTTGTCCCGAACGATAGATTCACCCCTCCACTTT. J is TRBJ1-6 and V is TRBV5-1; D is ambiguous. Germline CDR1 and CDR2: SGHRS and YFSETQ. Deletions cut 1 base from V and 8 bases from J, with 13 bases between. The CDR3 has 15 residues.

This rearrangement joins TRBV14 to TRBJ2-7; D remains unclear. Trimming stripped 1 base from V and 2 bases from J, with 12 bases between. The CDR3 extends over 15 amino acids. Germline-derived CDR1 and CDR2 are SGHDN and FVKESK. The CDR3 sequence is CASSQGVIPTYEQYF. The CDR3 DNA reads TGTGCCAGCAGCCAAGGGGTCATTCCCACCTACGAGCAGTACTTC.

The chain joins TRBV7-6 to TRBJ1-4; TRBD1 might be the D (5 bases). Trimming stripped 5 bases from V and 4 bases from J, with 11 bases between. Germline CDR1 and CDR2: SGHVS and FNYEAQ. The CDR3 covers 14 residues. The CDR3 protein is CASSPDRYNEKLFF. The CDR3 nucleotides read TGTGCCAGCAGCCCTGACAGATATAATGAAAAACTGTTTTTT.

This clone was observed a few times. V usage is TRBV5-1 and J usage is TRBJ2-7; 10 nucleotides line up with TRBD1. V lost 3 bases to trimming and J lost 2 bases; unmatched junction nucleotides: 2. The CDR3 has 14 residues. CDR1 SGHRS and CDR2 YFSETQ come from the germline V gene. In DNA form, the CDR3 reads TGCGCCAGCAGCTCGACAGGGGGCCCCTACGAGCAGTACTTC. It is translated as CASSSTGGPYEQYF.

The table lists this clone with a count of one. This CDR3 reads CASSLRGGAAYNEQFF. Written as DNA, the CDR3 is TGTGCCAGCAGCTTAAGAGGGGGGGCGGCCTACAATGAGCAGTTCTTC. The rearrangement uses TRBV11-3 and TRBJ2-1; tentative D call: TRBD2 (7 bases). This CDR3 region has 16 residues. The germline CDR1 and CDR2 sequences are SGHNT and YENEEA. Trimming took 2 bases from V and 2 from J, leaving 13 bases between them.

A word on this clone: The junction and the germline gene differ at one end; a read error may be behind it. The chain has TRBV5-1 and TRBJ1-3, with D possibly TRBD1 on 6 matching bases. This CDR3 region has 15 residues. CDR1 is SGHRS and CDR2 is YFSETQ in the germline V gene. DNA of the CDR3: TGCGCCAGCAGCTTGGCCTACAGGGACGGAAACATCATATATTTT. This sequence encodes CASSLAYRDGNIIYF.

This sequence joins TRBV19 and TRBJ2-7, with 7 bases identical to TRBD2. V shed 1 base and J 0 bases; nucleotides not matched to a gene: 0. Germline V gives CDR1 LNHDA, CDR2 SQIVND (reference sequence). The CDR3 consists of 14 residues. The CDR3 region is CASSIGGSSYEQYF. CDR3 DNA: TGTGCCAGTAGTATAGGCGGGAGCTCCTACGAGCAGTACTTC.

In this sample, this clone turned up a few times. The J gene is TRBJ1-1, the V gene TRBV6-8; unclear D gene. From germline, CDR1 is MNHGY and CDR2 SAAAGT. This CDR3 contains 13 residues. V lost 5 bases, J lost 3 bases, and 10 bases lay in between. The CDR3 sequence: CASSPREDTEAFF. The DNA for the CDR3 is TGTGCCAGCAGTCCTAGGGAGGACACTGAAGCTTTCTTT.

The V gene is TRBV11-3, the J gene TRBJ1-3, with D unresolved. CDR3 length equals 15 residues. V lost 3 bases and J 4 bases, leaving 13 bases between the germline ends. The germline gives CDR1 SGHNT, CDR2 YENEEA. The CDR3 here is CASSLAGPVGNTIYF. DNA for the CDR3: TGTGCCAGCAGCTTGGCCGGCCCGGTGGGAAACACCATATATTTT.

V and J are TRBV1 and TRBJ1-5. TRBV1 is described as a pseudogene. This CDR3 is 15 amino acids long. CDR3 protein: CASSQVPGVGQPQHF. The CDR3 DNA sequence: TGCGCCAGCAGCCAAGTTCCAGGAGTGGGTCAGCCCCAGCATTTT.